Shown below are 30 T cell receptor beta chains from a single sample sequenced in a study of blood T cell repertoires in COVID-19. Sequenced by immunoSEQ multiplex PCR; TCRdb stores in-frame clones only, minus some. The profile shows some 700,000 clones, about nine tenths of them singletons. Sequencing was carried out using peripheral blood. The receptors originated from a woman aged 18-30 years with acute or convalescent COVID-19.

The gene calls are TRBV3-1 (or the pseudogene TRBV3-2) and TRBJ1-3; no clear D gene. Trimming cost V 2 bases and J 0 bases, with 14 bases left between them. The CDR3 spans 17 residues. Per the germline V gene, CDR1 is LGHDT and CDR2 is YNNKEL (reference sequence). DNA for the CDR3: TGTGCCAGCAGCCAAAGAGCGGGCGGGTTCTCTGGAAACACCATATATTTT. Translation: CASSQRAGGFSGNTIYF.

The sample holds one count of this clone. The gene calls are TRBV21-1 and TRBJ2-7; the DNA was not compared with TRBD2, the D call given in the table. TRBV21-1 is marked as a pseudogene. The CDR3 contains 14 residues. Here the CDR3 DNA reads TGTGCCAGCAGCAAAGGTATAGCCATCTACGAGCAGTACTTC. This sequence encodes CASSKGIAIYEQYF.

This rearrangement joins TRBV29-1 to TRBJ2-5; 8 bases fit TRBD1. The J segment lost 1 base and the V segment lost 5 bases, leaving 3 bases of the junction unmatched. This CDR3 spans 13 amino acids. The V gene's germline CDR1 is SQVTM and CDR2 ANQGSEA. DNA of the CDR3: TGCAGCGTTCTCGACAGGGGCCAAGAGACCCAGTACTTC. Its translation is CSVLDRGQETQYF.

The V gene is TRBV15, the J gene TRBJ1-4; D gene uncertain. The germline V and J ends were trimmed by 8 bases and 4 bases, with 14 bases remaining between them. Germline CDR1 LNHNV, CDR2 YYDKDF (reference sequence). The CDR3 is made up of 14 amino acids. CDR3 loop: CATSRGAVNEKLFF. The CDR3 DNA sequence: TGTGCCACCTCCCGGGGAGCCGTTAATGAAAAACTGTTTTTT. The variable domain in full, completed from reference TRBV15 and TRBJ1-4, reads DAMVIQNPRYQVTQFGKPVTLSCSQTLNHNVMYWYQQKSSQAPKLLFHYYDKDFNNEADTPDNFQSRRPNTSFCFLDIRSPGLGDTAMYLCATSRGAVNEKLFFGSGTQLSVL.

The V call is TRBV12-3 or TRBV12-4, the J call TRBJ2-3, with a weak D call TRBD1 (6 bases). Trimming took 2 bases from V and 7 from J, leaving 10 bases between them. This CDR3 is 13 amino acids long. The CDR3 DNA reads TGTGCCAGCAGTTTAAAGGGACAATATACGCAGTATTTT. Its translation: CASSLKGQYTQYF.

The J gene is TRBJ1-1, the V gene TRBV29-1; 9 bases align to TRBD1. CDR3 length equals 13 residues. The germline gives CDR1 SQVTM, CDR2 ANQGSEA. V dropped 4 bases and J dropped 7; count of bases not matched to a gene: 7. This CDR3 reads CSVVDRGTDEAFF. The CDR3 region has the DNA TGCAGCGTTGTCGACAGGGGGACGGATGAAGCTTTCTTT.

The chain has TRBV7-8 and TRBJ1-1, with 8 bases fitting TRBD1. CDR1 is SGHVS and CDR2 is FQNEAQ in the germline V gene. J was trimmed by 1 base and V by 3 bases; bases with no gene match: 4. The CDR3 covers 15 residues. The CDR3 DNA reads TGTGCCAGCAGCTTGGGCACAGGGGGGAACACTGAAGCTTTCTTT. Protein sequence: CASSLGTGGNTEAFF.

DNA for the CDR3: TGTGCCAGCAGCTTACCGACGGGGTCGGGCTATGGCTACACCTTC. Encoded protein: CASSLPTGSGYGYTF. The J gene is TRBJ1-2, the V gene TRBV5-6; D is unclear. Germline V gene sequence: CDR1 SGHDT, CDR2 YYEEEE. With 2 bases removed from V and 4 bases from J, the gap between germline ends came to 15 bases. The CDR3 consists of 15 residues.

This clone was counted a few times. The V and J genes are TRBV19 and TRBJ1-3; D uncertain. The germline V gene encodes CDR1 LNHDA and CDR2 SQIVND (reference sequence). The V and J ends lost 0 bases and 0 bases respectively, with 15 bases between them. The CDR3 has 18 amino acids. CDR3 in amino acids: CASSIDLIPLPSGNTIYF. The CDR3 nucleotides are TGTGCCAGTAGTATAGATCTAATACCCCTACCCTCTGGAAACACCATATATTTT.

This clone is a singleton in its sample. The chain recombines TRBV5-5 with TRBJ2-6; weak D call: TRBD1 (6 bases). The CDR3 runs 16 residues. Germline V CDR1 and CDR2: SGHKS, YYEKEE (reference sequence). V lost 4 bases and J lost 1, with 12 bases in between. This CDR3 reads CASSHTTGSGANVLTF. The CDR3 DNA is TGTGCCAGCAGCCACACTACAGGGTCTGGGGCCAACGTCCTGACTTTC. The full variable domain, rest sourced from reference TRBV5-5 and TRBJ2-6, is DAGVTQSPTHLIKTRGQQVTLRCSPISGHKSVSWYQQVLGQGPQFIFQYYEKEERGRGNFPDRFSARQFPNYSSELNVNALLLGDSALYLCASSHTTGSGANVLTFGAGSRLTVL.

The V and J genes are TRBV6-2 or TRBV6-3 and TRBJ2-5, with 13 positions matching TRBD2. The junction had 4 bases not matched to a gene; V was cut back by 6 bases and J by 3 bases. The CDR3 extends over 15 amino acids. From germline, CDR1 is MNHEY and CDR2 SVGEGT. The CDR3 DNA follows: TGTGCCAGCAGCCGGACTAGCGGGGGAAAAGAGACCCAGTACTTC. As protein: CASSRTSGGKETQYF.

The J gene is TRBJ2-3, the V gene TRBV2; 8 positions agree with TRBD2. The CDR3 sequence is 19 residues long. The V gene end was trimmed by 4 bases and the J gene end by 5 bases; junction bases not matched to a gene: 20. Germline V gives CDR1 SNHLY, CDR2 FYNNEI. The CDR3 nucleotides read TGTGCCAGCAGTGTTCCCCGATCAAAAGTAGCGGGGCAGTTAGATACGCAGTATTTT. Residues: CASSVPRSKVAGQLDTQYF.

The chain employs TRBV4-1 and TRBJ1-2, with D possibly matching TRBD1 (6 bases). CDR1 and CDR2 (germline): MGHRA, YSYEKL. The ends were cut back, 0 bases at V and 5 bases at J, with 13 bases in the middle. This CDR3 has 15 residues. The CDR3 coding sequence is TGCGCCAGCAGCCAAGATCTGGAGAGGGGGTATGGCTACACCTTC. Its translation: CASSQDLERGYGYTF.

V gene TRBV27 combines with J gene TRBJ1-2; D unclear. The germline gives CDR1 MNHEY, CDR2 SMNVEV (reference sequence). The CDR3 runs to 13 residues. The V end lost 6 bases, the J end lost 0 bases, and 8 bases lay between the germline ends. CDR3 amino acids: CASSLTANYGYTF. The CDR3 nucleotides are TGTGCCAGCAGCCTCACAGCTAACTATGGCTACACCTTC.

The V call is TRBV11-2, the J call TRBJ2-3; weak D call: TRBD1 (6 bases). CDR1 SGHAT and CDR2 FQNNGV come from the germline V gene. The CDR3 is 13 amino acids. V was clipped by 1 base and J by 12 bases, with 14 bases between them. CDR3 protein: CASSLVGTPAQYF. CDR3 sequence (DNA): TGTGCCAGCAGCTTAGTTGGGACACCGGCCCAGTATTTT.

The CDR3 reads CASSEQGPLNTEAFF. The CDR3 DNA reads TGTGCCAGCAGTGAGCAGGGGCCCCTGAACACTGAAGCTTTCTTT. The J gene is TRBJ1-1, the V gene TRBV6-1; the D gene is possibly TRBD1 (6 bases). CDR1 MNHNS and CDR2 SASEGT come from the germline V gene. The CDR3 contains 15 residues. V lost 3 bases to trimming and J lost 0 bases, with 11 bases between them.

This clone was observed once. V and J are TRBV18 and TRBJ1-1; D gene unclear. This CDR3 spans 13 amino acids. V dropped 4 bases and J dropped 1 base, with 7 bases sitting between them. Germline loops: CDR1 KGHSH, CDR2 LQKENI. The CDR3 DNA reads TGTGCCAGCTCACGGCGGGGGAACACTGAAGCTTTCTTT. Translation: CASSRRGNTEAFF.

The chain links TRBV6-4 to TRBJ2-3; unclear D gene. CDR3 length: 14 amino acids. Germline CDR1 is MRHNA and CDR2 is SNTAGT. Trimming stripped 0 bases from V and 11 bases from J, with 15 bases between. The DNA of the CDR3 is TGTGCCAGCAGTGACTCCCAGGCCCTTGGGTTGCAGTATTTT. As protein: CASSDSQALGLQYF.

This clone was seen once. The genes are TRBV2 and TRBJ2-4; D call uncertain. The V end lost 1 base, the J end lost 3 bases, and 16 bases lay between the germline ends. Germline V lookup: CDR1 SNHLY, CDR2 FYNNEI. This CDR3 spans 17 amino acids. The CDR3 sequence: CASSEGAFIQVKNIQYF. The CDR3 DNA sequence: TGTGCCAGCAGTGAAGGGGCCTTTATTCAGGTCAAAAACATTCAGTACTTC. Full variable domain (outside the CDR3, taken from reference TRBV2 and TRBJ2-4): EPEVTQTPSHQVTQMGQEVILRCVPISNHLYFYWYRQILGQKVEFLVSFYNNEISEKSEIFDDQFSVERPDGSNFTLKIRSTKLEDSAMYFCASSEGAFIQVKNIQYFGAGTRLSVL.

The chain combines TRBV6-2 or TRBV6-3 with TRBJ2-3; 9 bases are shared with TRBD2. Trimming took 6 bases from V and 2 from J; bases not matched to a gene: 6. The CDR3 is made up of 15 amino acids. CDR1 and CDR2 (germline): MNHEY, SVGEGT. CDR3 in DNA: TGTGCCAGCAGCCAGACTAGCGGCTCCACAGATACGCAGTATTTT. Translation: CASSQTSGSTDTQYF.

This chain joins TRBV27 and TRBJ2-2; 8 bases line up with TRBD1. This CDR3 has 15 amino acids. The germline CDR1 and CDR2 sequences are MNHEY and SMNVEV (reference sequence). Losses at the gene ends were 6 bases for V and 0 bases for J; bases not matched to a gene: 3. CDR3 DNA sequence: TGTGCCAGCAGCGGGACAGGCCCGAACACCGGGGAGCTGTTTTTT. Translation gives CASSGTGPNTGELFF.

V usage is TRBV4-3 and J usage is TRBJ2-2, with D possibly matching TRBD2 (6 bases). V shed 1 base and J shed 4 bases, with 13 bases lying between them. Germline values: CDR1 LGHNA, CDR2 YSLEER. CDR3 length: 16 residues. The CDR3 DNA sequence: TGCGCCAGCAGCCAAGTCGGGGGACCGGCCACCGGGGAGCTGTTTTTT. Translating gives CASSQVGGPATGELFF.

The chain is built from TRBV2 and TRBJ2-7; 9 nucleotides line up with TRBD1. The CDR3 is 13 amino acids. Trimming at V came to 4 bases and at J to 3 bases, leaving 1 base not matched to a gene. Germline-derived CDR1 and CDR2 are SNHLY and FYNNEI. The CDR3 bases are TGTGCCAGCAGTGTGGACAGGGGCTACGAGCAGTACTTC. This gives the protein CASSVDRGYEQYF.

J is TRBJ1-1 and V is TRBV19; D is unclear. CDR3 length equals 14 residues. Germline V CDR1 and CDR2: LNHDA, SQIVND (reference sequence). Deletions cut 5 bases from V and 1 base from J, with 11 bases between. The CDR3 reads CASSYIPGNTEAFF. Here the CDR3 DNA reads TGTGCCAGTAGTTATATTCCAGGGAACACTGAAGCTTTCTTT.

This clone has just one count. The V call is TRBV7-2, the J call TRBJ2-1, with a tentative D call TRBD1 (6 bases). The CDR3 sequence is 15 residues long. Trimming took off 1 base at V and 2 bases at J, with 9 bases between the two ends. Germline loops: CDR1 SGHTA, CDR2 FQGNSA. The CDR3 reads CASSLDRAAYNEQFF. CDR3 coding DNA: TGTGCCAGCAGCTTAGACAGGGCAGCCTACAATGAGCAGTTCTTC.

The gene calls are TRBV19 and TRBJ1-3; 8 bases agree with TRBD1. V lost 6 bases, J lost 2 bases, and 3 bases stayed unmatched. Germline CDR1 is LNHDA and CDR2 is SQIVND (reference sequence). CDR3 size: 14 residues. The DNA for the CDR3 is TGTGCCAGTAGGACAGGGGACGCTGGAAACACCATATATTTT. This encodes CASRTGDAGNTIYF.

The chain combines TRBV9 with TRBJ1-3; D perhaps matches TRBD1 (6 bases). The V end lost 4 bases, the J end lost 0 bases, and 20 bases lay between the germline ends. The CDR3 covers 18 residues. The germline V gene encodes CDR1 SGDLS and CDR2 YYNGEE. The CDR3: CASSLRTGGARSGNTIYF. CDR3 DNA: TGTGCCAGCAGCCTTAGGACGGGGGGGGCCCGCTCTGGAAACACCATATATTTT.

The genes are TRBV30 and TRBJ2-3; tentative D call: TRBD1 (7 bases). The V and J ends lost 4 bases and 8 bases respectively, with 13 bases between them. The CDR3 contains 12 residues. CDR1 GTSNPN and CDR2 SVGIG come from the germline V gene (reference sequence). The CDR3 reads CAWTNRGGTQYF. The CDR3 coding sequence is TGTGCCTGGACCAACAGGGGAGGTACGCAGTATTTT.

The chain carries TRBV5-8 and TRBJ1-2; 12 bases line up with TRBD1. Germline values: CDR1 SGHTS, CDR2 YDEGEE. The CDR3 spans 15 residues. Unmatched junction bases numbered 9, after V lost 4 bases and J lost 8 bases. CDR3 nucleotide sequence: TGTGCCAGCAGCGCCATCGGGACAGGGGGCGAAGGCTACACCTTC. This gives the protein CASSAIGTGGEGYTF.

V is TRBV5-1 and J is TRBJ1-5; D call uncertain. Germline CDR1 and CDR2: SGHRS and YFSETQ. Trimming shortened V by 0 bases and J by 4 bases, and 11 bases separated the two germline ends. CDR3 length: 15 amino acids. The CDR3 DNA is TGCGCCAGCAGCTTGGGGGAGGGCCCAAATCAGCCCCAGCATTTT. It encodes CASSLGEGPNQPQHF.